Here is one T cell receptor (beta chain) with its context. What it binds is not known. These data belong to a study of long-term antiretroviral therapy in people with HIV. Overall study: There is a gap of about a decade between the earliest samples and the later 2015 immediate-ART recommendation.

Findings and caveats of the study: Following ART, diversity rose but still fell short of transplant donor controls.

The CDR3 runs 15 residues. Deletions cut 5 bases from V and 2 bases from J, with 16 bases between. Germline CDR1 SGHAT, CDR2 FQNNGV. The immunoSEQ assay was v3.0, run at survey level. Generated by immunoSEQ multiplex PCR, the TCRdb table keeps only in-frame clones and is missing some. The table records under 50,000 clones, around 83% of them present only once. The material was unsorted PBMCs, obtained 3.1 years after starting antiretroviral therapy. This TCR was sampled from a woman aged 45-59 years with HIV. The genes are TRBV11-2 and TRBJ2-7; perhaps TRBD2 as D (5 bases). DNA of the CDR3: TGTGCCAGCAGCACCCAAGCGGCGCTCGCCTACGAGCAGTACTTC. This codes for CASSTQAALAYEQYF.